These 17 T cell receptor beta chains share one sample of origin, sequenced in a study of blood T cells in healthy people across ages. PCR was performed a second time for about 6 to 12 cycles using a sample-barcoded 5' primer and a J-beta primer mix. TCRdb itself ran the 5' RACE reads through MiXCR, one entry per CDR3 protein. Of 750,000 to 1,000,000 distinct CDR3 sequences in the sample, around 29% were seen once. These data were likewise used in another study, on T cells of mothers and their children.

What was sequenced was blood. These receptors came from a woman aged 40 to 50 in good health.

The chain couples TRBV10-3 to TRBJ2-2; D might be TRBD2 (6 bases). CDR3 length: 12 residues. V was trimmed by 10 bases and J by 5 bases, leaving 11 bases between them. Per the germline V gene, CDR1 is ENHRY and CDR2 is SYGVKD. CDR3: CATGTATGELFF. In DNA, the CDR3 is TGTGCCACCGGGACTGCGACCGGGGAGCTGTTTTTT.

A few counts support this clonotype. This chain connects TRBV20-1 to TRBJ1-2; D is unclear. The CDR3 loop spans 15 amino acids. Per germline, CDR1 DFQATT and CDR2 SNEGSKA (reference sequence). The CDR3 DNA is TGCAGCGGCACCCCATTTGGGCAGATAACGGCGGGCTACACCTTC. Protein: CSGTPFGQITAGYTF.

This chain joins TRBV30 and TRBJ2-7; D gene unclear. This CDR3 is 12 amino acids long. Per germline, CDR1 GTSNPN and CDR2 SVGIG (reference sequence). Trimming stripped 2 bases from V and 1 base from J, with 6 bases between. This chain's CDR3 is CAWSLQSYEQYF. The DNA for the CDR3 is TGTGCCTGGAGTCTCCAGTCCTACGAGCAGTACTTC.

The CDR3 DNA follows: TGCGCCAGCAGCCAAGATAAGGGTAGAGCTCCCGGGACAGGGGTCAACAATGAGCAGTTCTTC. The encoded protein is CASSQDKGRAPGTGVNNEQFF. This chain joins TRBV4-1 and TRBJ2-1; 10 nucleotides match TRBD1. V shed 0 bases, J shed 5 bases, and the junction held 19 bases outside the gene matches. Germline V CDR1 and CDR2: MGHRA, YSYEKL. This CDR3 is 21 amino acids long.

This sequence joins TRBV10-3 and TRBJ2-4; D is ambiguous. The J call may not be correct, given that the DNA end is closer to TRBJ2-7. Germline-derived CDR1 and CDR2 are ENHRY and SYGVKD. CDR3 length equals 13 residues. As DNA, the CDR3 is TGTGCCATCAGTGAGGAGACAAGCAGCGAGCAGTACTTC. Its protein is CAISEETSSEQYF.

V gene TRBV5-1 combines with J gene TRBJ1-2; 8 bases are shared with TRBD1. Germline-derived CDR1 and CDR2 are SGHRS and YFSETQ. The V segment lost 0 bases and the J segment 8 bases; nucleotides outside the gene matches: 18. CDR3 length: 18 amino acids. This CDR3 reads CASSLEVRTGRLSAGYTF. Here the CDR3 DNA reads TGCGCCAGCAGCTTGGAAGTTCGGACAGGGAGATTGTCGGCCGGCTACACCTTC.

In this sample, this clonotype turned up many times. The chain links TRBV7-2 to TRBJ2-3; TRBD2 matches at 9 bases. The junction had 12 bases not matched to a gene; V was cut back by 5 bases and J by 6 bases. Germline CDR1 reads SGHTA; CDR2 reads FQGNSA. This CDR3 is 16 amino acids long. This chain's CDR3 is CASSGAKGLATDTQYF. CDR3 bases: TGTGCCAGCAGCGGGGCCAAGGGACTAGCAACGGATACGCAGTATTTT.

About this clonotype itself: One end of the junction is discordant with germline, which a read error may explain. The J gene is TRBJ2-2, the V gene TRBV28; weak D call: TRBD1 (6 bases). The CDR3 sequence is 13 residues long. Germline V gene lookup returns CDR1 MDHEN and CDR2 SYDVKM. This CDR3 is CTSSLGATGELFF. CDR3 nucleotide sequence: TGTACCAGCAGTTTGGGGGCGACCGGGGAGCTGTTTTTT.

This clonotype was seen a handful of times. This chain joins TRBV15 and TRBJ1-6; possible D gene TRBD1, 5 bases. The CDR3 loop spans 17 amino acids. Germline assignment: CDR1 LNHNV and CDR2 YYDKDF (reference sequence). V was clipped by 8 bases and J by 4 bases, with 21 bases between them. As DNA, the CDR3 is TGTGCCACCCGTACCGATGGGACGGGGAGTTATAATTCACCCCTCCACTTT. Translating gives CATRTDGTGSYNSPLHF.

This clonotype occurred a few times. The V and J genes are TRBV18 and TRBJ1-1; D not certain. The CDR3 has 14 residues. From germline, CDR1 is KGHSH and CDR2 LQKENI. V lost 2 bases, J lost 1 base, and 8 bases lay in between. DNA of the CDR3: TGTGCCAGCTCACCAGCGATAAGGAACACTGAAGCTTTCTTT. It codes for CASSPAIRNTEAFF.

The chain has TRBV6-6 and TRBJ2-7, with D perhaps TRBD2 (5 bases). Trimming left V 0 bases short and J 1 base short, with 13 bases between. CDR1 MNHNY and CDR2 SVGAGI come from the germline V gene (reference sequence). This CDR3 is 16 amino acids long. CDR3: CASSYSAGRSSYEQYF. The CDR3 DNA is TGTGCCAGCAGTTACTCTGCGGGCCGATCTTCCTACGAGCAGTACTTC.

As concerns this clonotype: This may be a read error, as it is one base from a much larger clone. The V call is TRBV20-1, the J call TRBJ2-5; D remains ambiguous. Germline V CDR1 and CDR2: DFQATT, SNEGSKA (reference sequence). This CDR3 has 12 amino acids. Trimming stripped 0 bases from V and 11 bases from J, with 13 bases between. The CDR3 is CSAREVNPEQYF. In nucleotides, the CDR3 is TGCAGTGCTAGAGAAGTCAATCCAGAGCAGTACTTC.

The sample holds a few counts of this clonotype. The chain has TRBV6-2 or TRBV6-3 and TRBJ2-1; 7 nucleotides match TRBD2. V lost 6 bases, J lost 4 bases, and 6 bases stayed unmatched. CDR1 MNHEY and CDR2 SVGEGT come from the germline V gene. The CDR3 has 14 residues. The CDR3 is CASSRSGTYNEQFF. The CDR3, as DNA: TGTGCCAGCAGCCGCAGCGGGACTTACAATGAGCAGTTCTTC.

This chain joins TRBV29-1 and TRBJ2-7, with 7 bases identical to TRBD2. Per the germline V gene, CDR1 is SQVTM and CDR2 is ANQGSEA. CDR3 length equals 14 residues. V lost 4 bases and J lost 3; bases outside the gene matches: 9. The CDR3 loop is CSVALGGTVYEQYF. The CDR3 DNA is TGCAGCGTTGCTCTGGGGGGGACGGTCTACGAGCAGTACTTC.

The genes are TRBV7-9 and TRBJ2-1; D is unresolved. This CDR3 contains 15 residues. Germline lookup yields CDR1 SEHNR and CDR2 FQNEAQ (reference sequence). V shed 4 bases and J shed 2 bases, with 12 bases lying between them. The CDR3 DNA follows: TGTGCCAGCAGCTCCGGGCATCTAACCTACAATGAGCAGTTCTTC. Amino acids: CASSSGHLTYNEQFF.

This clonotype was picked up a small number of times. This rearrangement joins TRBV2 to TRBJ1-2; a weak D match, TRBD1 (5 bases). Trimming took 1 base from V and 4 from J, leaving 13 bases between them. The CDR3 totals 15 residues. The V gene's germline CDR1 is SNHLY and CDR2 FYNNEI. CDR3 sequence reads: CASSEGAGSVYGYTF. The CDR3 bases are TGTGCCAGCAGTGAAGGGGCAGGGTCTGTCTATGGCTACACCTTC.

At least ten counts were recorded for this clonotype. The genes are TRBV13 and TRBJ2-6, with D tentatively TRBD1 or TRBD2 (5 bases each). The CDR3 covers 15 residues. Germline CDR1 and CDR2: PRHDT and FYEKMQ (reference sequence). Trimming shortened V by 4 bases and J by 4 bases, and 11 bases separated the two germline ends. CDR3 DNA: TGTGCCAGCAGCTCCGGGACGGCGGGGGCCAACGTCCTGACTTTC. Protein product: CASSSGTAGANVLTF.